This T cell receptor beta chain stems from a study of T cells after yellow fever vaccination. Points from the study as a whole: Most clones from primary vaccination were detected again post-booster (approximately 97% CD4, 88% CD8).

Each CDR3 protein gets one entry after TCRdb re-called the 5' RACE reads with MiXCR. The table records hundreds of thousands of distinct CDR3 sequences, approximately 15% of them present only once. This CDR3 has 13 amino acids. The germline CDR1 and CDR2 sequences are LGHDT and YNNKEL (reference sequence). V shed 7 bases and J shed 2 bases, with 11 bases lying between them. At least ten counts were recorded for this clonotype. The antigen remains unidentified. Sequenced here: PBMCs, sampled on the day of the yellow fever booster vaccination. The receptor was derived from a man aged 30 to 45 who received the YFV17D yellow fever vaccine. The chain uses TRBV3-1 and TRBJ1-1; the D is unclear. CDR3 residues: CASKGPLNTEAFF. DNA for the CDR3: TGTGCCAGCAAAGGACCCCTAAACACTGAAGCTTTCTTT. The whole variable domain, remainder taken from reference TRBV3-1 and TRBJ1-1, is DTAVSQTPKYLVTQMGNDKSIKCEQNLGHDTMYWYKQDSKKFLKIMFSYNNKELIINETVPNRFSPKSPDKAHLNLHINSLELGDSAVYFCASKGPLNTEAFFGQGTRLTVV.